These T cell receptor beta chains were read from a single sample in a study of blood T cell repertoires in COVID-19. This table comes from immunoSEQ multiplex PCR, and its TCRdb copy is limited to in-frame clones, with some not included. The sample records almost 350,000 clones, 88% being singletons. The sequenced sample consisted of PBMCs or T cells enriched from blood (not recorded which). These receptors were collected from a woman aged 25 to 39 who had been exposed to COVID-19. The CDR3 runs from the conserved cysteine through the conserved F or W. Each record gives: V gene, clone size, J gene, D gene, CDR3 DNA, CDR3 protein. A D gene is named only where the DNA matches it firmly. Clone size is given for some rows only: seen once, a few or many times, or a class if the clone is expanded.

TRBV3-1/TRBV3-2	once	TRBJ2-1	TRBD2	TGTGCCAGCAGCCAACTGCGGGGACTAGCGGGAGGGTTGAATGAGCAGTTCTTC	CASSQLRGLAGGLNEQFF
TRBV6-5	NA	TRBJ2-5	NA	TGTGCCAGCGCGACTCCTAGGTCGGGGGAGACCCAGTACTTC	CASATPRSGETQYF
TRBV5-1	NA	TRBJ1-5	TRBD1	TGCGCCAGCAGCCCACAGGGGGAGGCTCAGCCCCAGCATTTT	CASSPQGEAQPQHF
TRBV2	NA	TRBJ2-7	TRBD2	TGTGCCAGCAGGCTAGCAACCCCGGGATTGGCTAGCGGTAACTACGAGCAGTACTTC	CASRLATPGLASGNYEQYF
TRBV4-2	NA	TRBJ2-3	TRBD2	TGTGCCAGCCGCCCCCCAGGGGGCATAGCGGGAGGCCCGGCCACAGATACGCAGTATTTT	CASRPPGGIAGGPATDTQYF
TRBV27	NA	TRBJ2-7	NA	TGTGCCAGCAGCTGGAGTGGCAGGGACTACGAGCAGTACTTC	CASSWSGRDYEQYF
TRBV10-3	NA	TRBJ1-2	TRBD1	TGTGCCATCTCCCCCGGACAGGGTTTATATGGCTACACCTTC	CAISPGQGLYGYTF
TRBV12-3/TRBV12-4	NA	TRBJ1-5	NA	TGTGCCAGCAGTTTATACCCGCGGCCCCAGCATTTT	CASSLYPRPQHF
TRBV4-2	NA	TRBJ2-7	TRBD2	TGTGCCAGCAGCCAAGAAGGAGGGGGAAAGGTAGCGGGAGGATCCTACGAGCAGTACTTC	CASSQEGGGKVAGGSYEQYF
TRBV15	NA	TRBJ2-2	NA	TGTGCCACCAGCAGAAGAGACATTTCGAACACCGGGGAGCTGTTTTTT	CATSRRDISNTGELFF
TRBV10-3	NA	TRBJ1-1	NA	TGTGCCATCAGTGAGATGGGGCGCCAGCTGAACACTGAAGCTTTCTTT	CAISEMGRQLNTEAFF
TRBV7-3	NA	TRBJ2-2	TRBD2	TGTGCCAGCAGCTTAAGGCTAGCGGGAGGGAGCACCGGGGAGCTGTTTTTT	CASSLRLAGGSTGELFF
TRBV27	NA	TRBJ2-3	NA	TGTGCCAGCAGTTTATTCCCCGACTATACAGATACGCAGTATTTT	CASSLFPDYTDTQYF